This entry features one T cell receptor (beta chain) sequence. The data belong to a study of blood T cell repertoires in COVID-19. TCRdb keeps only in-frame clones here, not all; method: immunoSEQ multiplex PCR. The sample has some 70,000 clones; over 70% are singletons. Trimming cost V 3 bases and J 2 bases; bases outside gene matches: 5. Germline V lookup: CDR1 LNHNV, CDR2 YYDKDF (reference sequence). The CDR3 has 16 amino acids. This chain links TRBV15 with TRBJ1-5; TRBD1 aligns across 9 bases. The sample consisted of peripheral blood. The receptor's source is a human donor in a cohort sampled during active COVID-19. The CDR3 bases are TGTGCCACCAGCAGGGGGACAGGGTCGGGCAATCAGCCCCAGCATTTT. Protein: CATSRGTGSGNQPQHF.